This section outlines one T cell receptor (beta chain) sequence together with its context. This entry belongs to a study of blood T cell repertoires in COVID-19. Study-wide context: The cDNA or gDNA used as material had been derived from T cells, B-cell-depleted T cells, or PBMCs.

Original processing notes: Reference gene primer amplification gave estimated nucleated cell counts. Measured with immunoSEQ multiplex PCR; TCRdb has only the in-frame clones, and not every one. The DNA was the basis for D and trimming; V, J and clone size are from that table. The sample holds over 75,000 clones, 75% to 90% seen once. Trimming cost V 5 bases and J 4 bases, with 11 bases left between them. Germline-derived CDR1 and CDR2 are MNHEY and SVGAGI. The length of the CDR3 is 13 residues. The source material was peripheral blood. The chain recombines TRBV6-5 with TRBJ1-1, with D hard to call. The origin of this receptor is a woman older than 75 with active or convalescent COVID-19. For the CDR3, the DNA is TGTGCCAGCAGTCCAACATTAGCCACTGAAGCTTTCTTT. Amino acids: CASSPTLATEAFF.